This T cell receptor (beta chain) came from a study of T-cell memory formation after mild COVID-19. This clonotype was recorded at least ten times. Its antigen is not identified. TCRdb passed the 5' RACE reads through MiXCR, listing each CDR3 protein once. The table has roughly 120,000 distinct CDR3 sequences, 20% to 25% seen once. Per germline, CDR1 SGHTS and CDR2 YDEGEE. The ends were cut back, 4 bases at V and 2 bases at J, with 10 bases in the middle. The CDR3 consists of 13 residues. Study findings and constraints: Mainly in CM and EM were contracting CD4+ clones; CD8+ were in EMRA.

This sequence originates from a man between 18 and 29 years old who had mild COVID-19 (a few samples of this study predate the infection). Cell type and time point are not known. Sequencing was performed on PBMCs or a T cell subset sorted from them (not recorded which). The V gene is TRBV5-8, the J gene TRBJ2-7; TRBD2 is a possible D gene (5 bases). The CDR3 protein is CASSPPGAYEQYF. The DNA of the CDR3 is TGTGCCAGCAGCCCCCCCGGGGCCTACGAGCAGTACTTC. The whole variable domain, remainder taken from reference TRBV5-8 and TRBJ2-7, is EAGVTQSPTHLIKTRGQQATLRCSPISGHTSVYWYQQALGLGLQFLLWYDEGEERNRGNFPPRFSGRQFPNYSSELNVNALELEDSALYLCASSPPGAYEQYFGPGTRLTVT.